Described below is a single T cell receptor (beta chain) sequence and its context. What it binds is unknown. Despite likely unrecorded immune exposures, the donors were nominally healthy at the time of sampling. Amplification used 60 Vbeta primers and 13 Jbeta primers. Only in-frame clones appear in the TCRdb table, and some are missing; sequencing was by immunoSEQ multiplex PCR. This repertoire shows under 250,000 clones, 70% to 85% found once; its top ten account for 3.8%. The sample is drawn from a study of cytomegalovirus exposure and HLA in healthy donors. Study context: Earlier, 150 million to 200 million T cells were analyzed, and more than 100 million unique TCR beta sequences were found among them. The study, taken as a whole, reports: Later examination showed HLA-associated TCR beta chains had greater clonal expansion than equally common others.

The clonotype originates from a male donor in good health and CMV-seronegative. Sequenced sample: PBMCs.

The CDR3 DNA is TGTGCCAGCAGACAGGGGGAGAGCCCTTACGAGCAGTACTTC. Its protein is CASRQGESPYEQYF. The rearrangement links TRBV5-4 to TRBJ2-5; 8 nucleotides line up with TRBD1. The end of the DNA is better explained by TRBJ2-7, so the J call may be wrong. This CDR3 has 14 residues. CDR1 and CDR2 from the germline V gene are SGHNT and YYREEE (reference sequence).